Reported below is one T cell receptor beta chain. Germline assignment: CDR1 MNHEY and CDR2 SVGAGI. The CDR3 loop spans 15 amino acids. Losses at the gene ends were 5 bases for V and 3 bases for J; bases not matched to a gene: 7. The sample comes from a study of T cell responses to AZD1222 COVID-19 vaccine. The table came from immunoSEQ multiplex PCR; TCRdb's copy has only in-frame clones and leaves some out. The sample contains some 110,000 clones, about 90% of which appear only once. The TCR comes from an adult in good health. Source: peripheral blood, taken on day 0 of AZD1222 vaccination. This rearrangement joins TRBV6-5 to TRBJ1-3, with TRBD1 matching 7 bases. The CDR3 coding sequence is TGTGCCAGCAGTCGTAGACAGGGCCATGGAAACACCATATATTTT. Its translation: CASSRRQGHGNTIYF.